The 2 T cell receptor beta chains listed next were all sequenced from one sample in a study of shared clonotypes between healthy human individuals. Naive CD8 populations comprised CD45RO-negative cells positively selected for CCR7, excluding terminally differentiated effector memory CD45RA+ cells. Profiled with immunoSEQ multiplex PCR; TCRdb holds only in-frame clones, not every one. The sample has 1.5 million to 2.5 million clones, about 95% seen once. What was sequenced was naive CD8+ T cells sorted from blood. Receptor source: a man younger than 35 in good health.

This rearrangement joins TRBV5-4 to TRBJ2-3; possibly TRBD1 for D (5 bases). CDR1 is SGHNT and CDR2 is YYREEE in the germline V gene (reference sequence). With 7 bases removed from V and 9 bases from J, the gap between germline ends came to 15 bases. The CDR3 has 12 residues. CDR3: CASAFGQGTQYF. The DNA of the CDR3 is TGTGCCAGCGCCTTTGGGCAGGGAACGCAGTATTTT.

This chain joins TRBV4-3 and TRBJ1-2, with D maybe TRBD1 (5 bases). Germline CDR1 LGHNA, CDR2 YSLEER. The CDR3 loop spans 15 amino acids. The V end was cut by 3 bases, the J end by 6 bases, with 17 bases between. The CDR3 DNA reads TGCGCCAGCAGCCAGGTCGGGGCCTCCGTAGATGGCTACACCTTC. It translates to CASSQVGASVDGYTF.